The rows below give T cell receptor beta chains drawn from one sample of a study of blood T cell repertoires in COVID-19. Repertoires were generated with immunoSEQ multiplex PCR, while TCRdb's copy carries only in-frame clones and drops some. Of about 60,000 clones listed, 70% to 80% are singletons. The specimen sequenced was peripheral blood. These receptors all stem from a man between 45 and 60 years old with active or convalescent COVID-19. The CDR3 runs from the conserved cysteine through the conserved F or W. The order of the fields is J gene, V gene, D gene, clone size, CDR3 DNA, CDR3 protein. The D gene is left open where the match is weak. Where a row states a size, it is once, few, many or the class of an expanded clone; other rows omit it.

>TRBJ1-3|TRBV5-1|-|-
TGCGCCAGCAGCCCTGACCCGAGGGAAGGAAACACCATATATTTT
CASSPDPREGNTIYF
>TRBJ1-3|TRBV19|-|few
TGTGCGGCACAGGAAGGAGCATCTGGAAACACCATATATTTT
CAAQEGASGNTIYF
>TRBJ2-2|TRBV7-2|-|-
TGTGCCAGCAGCTTAGCGCGGGGCACCGGGGAGCTGTTTTTT
CASSLARGTGELFF
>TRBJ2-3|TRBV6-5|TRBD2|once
TGTGCCAGCAGTTACCGAGGACTAGCGGGCACAGATACGCAGTATTTT
CASSYRGLAGTDTQYF
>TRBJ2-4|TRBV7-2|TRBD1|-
TGTGCCAGCAGCTTAGGTACAGGGGGGTACATTCAGTACTTC
CASSLGTGGYIQYF
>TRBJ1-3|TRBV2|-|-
TGTGCCAGCGGGTCTGGTCGCCGGACAGCTGGAAACACCATATATTTT
CASGSGRRTAGNTIYF
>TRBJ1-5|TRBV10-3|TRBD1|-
TGTGCCATCAGTGAGGGACAGGGTAATCAGCCCCAGCATTTT
CAISEGQGNQPQHF
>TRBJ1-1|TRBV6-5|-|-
TGTGCCAGCAGTTACAAGTCACCCCAAGGAGACACTGAAGCTTTCTTT
CASSYKSPQGDTEAFF
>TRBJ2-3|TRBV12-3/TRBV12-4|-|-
TGTGCCAGCAGCCCCGGGACATCTACGCAGTATTTT
CASSPGTSTQYF
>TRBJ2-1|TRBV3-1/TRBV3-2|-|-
TGTGCCAGCAGCCCCCGGAGCTACTCCTACAATGAGCAGTTCTTC
CASSPRSYSYNEQFF
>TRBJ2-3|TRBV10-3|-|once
TGTGCCATCAGTGCTGGCACTACGCAGTATTTT
CAISAGTTQYF
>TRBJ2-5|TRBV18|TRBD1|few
TGTGCCAGCTCACCGACAGGGGGAGAGACCCAGTACTTC
CASSPTGGETQYF
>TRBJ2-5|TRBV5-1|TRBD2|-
TGCGCCAGCAGCTTGGGCGGGGGGGCCTTGGAGACCCAGTACTTC
CASSLGGGALETQYF